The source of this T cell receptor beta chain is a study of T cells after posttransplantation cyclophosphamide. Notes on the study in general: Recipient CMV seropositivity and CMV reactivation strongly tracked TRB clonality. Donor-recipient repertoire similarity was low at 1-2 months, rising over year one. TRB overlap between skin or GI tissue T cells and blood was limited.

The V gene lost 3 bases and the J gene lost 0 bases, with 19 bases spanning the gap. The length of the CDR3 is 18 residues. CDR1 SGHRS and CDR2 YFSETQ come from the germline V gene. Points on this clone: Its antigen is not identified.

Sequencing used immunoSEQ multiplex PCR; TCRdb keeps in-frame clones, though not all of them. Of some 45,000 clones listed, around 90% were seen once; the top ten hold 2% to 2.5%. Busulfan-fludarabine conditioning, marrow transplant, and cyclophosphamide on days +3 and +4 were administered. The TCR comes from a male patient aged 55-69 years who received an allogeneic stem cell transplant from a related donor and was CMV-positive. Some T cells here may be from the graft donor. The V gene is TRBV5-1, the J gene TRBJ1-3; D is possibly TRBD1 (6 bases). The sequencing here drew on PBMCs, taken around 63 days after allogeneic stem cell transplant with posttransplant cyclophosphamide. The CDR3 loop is CASSSKPGTRSSGNTIYF. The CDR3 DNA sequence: TGCGCCAGCAGCTCAAAGCCCGGGACACGAAGCTCTGGAAACACCATATATTTT.